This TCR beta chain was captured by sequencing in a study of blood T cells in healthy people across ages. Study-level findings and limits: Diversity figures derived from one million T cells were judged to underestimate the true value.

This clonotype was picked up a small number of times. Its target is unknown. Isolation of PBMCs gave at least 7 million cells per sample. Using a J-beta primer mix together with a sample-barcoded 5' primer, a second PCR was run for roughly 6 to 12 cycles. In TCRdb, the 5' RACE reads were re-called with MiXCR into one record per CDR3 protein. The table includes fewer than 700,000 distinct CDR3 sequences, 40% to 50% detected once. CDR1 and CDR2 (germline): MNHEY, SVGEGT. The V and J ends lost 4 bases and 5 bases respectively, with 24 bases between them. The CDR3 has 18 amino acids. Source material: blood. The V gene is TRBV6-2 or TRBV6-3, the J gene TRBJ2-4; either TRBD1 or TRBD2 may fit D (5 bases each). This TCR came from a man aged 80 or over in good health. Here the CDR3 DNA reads TGTGCCAGCAGTTCCCCGGGACCAAATGGTTCGCCGCAAAACATTCAGTACTTC. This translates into CASSSPGPNGSPQNIQYF.